What follows are 7 T cell receptor beta chains derived from one specimen sequenced in a study of glioma-infiltrating T cells. TCR alpha and beta CDR3 regions were amplified from RNA using iRepertoire nested multiplex PCR. TCRdb reprocessed the multiplex PCR reads via MiXCR and lists one record per CDR3 protein. This table holds about 130,000 distinct CDR3 sequences, approximately 24% found once. Sequencing was performed on glioma tissue, nonneoplastic brain tissue, or PBMCs (not recorded which). These receptors all stem from a human donor with low-grade glioma or glioblastoma, undergoing nonglioma brain surgery, or in good health (not recorded which).

Many counts were recorded for this clonotype. The V and J genes are TRBV6-1 and TRBJ1-2, with 10 bases identical to TRBD1. V lost 5 bases to trimming and J lost 5 bases; unmatched junction nucleotides: 8. Germline lookup yields CDR1 MNHNS and CDR2 SASEGT. This CDR3 has 15 residues. CDR3 nucleotide sequence: TGTGCCAGCAGTAAAGGGGGACAGGGGCTTTATGGCTACACCTTC. The encoded protein is CASSKGGQGLYGYTF.

V and J are TRBV7-6 and TRBJ2-5; D possibly corresponds to TRBD2 (7 bases). Looked up from germline, CDR1 is SGHVS and CDR2 is FNYEAQ. Between the trimmed V and J ends, which lost 8 bases and 5 bases, there was a span of 15 bases. This CDR3 has 13 residues. Here the CDR3 DNA reads TGTGCCAGCGGCCCGGGGGGCTTTGAGACCCAGTACTTC. It yields the protein CASGPGGFETQYF. Combining the CDR3 with reference TRBV7-6 and TRBJ2-5 gives the whole variable domain GAGVSQSPRYKVTKRGQDVALRCDPISGHVSLYWYRQALGQGPEFLTYFNYEAQQDKSGLPNDRFSAERPEGSISTLTIQRTEQRDSAMYRCASGPGGFETQYFGPGTRLLVL.

Worth noting for this clonotype: Germline and junction disagree at one end, which may indicate a read error. This chain joins TRBV3-1 and TRBJ1-2; D unclear. Germline-derived CDR1 and CDR2 are LGHDT and YNNKEL (reference sequence). This CDR3 is built from 14 residues. This chain's CDR3 is CASSQGHGAYVYTF. Written as DNA, the CDR3 is TGTGCCAGCAGCCAAGGTCACGGAGCTTATGTCTACACCTTC.

This clonotype was seen ten or more times. The chain carries TRBV20-1 and TRBJ2-1; TRBD1 agrees at 7 bases. CDR1 and CDR2 (germline): DFQATT, SNEGSKA (reference sequence). This CDR3 has 16 residues. Losses at the gene ends were 1 base for V and 6 bases for J; bases not matched to a gene: 12. The CDR3 loop reads CSARGSPRTGRNEQFF. DNA of the CDR3: TGCAGTGCTAGAGGCTCCCCCCGGACAGGCCGCAATGAGCAGTTCTTC.

This clonotype was counted between two and nine times. At one end, the junction sequence differs from germline, possibly due to a read error. The chain uses TRBV12-3 or TRBV12-4 and TRBJ2-3, with TRBD2 identical over 9 bases. The CDR3 consists of 15 residues. This CDR3 is CASRLAGASTDTQYF. The CDR3 DNA follows: TGTGCCAGCAGGTTAGCGGGGGCCTCCACAGATACGCAGTATTTT.

Of note for this clonotype: Because it lacks the conserved phenylalanine or tryptophan at the end, this CDR3 is likely a read error. This rearrangement joins TRBV20-1 to TRBJ1-2, with D perhaps TRBD1 (5 bases). In germline, CDR1 is DFQATT, CDR2 SNEGSKA (reference sequence). This CDR3 spans 13 amino acids. Trimming left V 8 bases short and J 10 bases short, with 23 bases between. CDR3 amino acids: CSPKIRGGSIYTI. In DNA, the CDR3 is TGCAGTCCTAAGATTCGGGGGGGTAGCATCTACACCATC.

This clonotype was counted between two and nine times. The rearrangement uses TRBV6-1 and TRBJ2-2; D is uncertain. The CDR3 has 14 amino acids. Between the trimmed V and J ends, which lost 6 bases and 3 bases, there was a span of 11 bases. Germline loops: CDR1 MNHNS, CDR2 SASEGT. CDR3 sequence (DNA): TGTGCCAGCAGGGCCGCTAAGGACACCGGGGAGCTGTTTTTT. Protein: CASRAAKDTGELFF.